This T cell receptor beta chain comes out of a study of T cells after yellow fever vaccination. Looking at the study overall: The authors prepared low-cell-number fractions using SMART-Seq v4 Ultra Low Input.

Points from the study as a whole: Weaker in magnitude, the secondary response showed a faster peak on day 5 versus 15. Most primary-vaccination clones recurred post-booster (around 95% CD4, 85% to 90% CD8).

TCRdb re-analysed the 5' RACE reads in MiXCR, keeping a single row per CDR3 protein. The table includes hundreds of thousands of distinct CDR3 sequences, approximately 19% detected once. This clonotype was counted only a few times. Antigen specificity is unknown. The TCR sequence derives from a man younger than 35 who received the YFV17D yellow fever vaccine. The sequencing here drew on PBMCs, taken before the yellow fever booster vaccination.

This chain's CDR3 is CASKDEGNQPQHF. The CDR3 nucleotides are TGTGCCAGCAAAGACGAGGGCAATCAGCCCCAGCATTTT. V usage is TRBV7-2 and J usage is TRBJ1-5; D uncertain. CDR1 SGHTA and CDR2 FQGNSA come from the germline V gene. The CDR3 extends over 13 amino acids. V was shortened by 7 bases and J by 2 bases, with 9 bases between the two germline ends.